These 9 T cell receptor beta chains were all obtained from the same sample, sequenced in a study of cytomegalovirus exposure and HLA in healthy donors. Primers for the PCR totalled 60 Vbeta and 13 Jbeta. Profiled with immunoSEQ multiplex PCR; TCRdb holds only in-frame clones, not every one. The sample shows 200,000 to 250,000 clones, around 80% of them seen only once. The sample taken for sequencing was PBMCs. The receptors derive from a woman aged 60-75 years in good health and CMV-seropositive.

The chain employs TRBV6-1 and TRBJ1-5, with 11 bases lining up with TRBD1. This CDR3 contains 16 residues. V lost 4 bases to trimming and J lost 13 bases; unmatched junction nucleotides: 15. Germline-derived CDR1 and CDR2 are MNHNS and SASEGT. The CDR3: CASSGQTGQGGLHQHF. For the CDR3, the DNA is TGTGCCAGCAGTGGACAGACGGGACAGGGGGGGCTTCATCAGCATTTT.

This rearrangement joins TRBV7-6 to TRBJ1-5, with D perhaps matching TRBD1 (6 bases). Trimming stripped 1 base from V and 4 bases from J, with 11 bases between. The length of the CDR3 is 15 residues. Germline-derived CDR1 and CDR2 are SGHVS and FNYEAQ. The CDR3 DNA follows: TGTGCCAGCAGCTTAGACCTGGGGGCAAATCAGCCCCAGCATTTT. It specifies CASSLDLGANQPQHF.

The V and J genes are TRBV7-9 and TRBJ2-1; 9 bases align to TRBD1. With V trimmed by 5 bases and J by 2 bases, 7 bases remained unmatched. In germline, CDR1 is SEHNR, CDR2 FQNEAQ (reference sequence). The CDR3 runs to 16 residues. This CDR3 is CASSVDRGRTYNEQFF. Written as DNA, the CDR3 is TGTGCCAGCAGCGTCGACAGGGGGAGGACCTACAATGAGCAGTTCTTC.

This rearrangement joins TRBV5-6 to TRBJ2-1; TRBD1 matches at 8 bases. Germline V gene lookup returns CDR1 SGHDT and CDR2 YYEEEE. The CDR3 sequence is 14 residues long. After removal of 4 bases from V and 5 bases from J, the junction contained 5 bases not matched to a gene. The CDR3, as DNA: TGTGCCAGCAGCCCCGGGACAGGTAACAATGAGCAGTTCTTC. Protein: CASSPGTGNNEQFF.

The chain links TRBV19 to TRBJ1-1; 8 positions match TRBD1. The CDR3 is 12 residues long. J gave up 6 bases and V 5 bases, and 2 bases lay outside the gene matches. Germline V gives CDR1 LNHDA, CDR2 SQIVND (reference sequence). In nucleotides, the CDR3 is TGTGCCAGTAGTGCACAGGGGGCTGAAGCTTTCTTT. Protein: CASSAQGAEAFF.

The CDR3 loop is CASSPRTVYSNQPQHF. The CDR3 region has the DNA TGTGCCAGTAGTCCCCGGACAGTTTATAGCAATCAGCCCCAGCATTTT. The chain joins TRBV19 to TRBJ1-5; tentative D call: TRBD1 (6 bases). The V gene's germline CDR1 is LNHDA and CDR2 SQIVND (reference sequence). This CDR3 is 16 amino acids long. V lost 5 bases and J 0 bases, leaving 14 bases between the germline ends.

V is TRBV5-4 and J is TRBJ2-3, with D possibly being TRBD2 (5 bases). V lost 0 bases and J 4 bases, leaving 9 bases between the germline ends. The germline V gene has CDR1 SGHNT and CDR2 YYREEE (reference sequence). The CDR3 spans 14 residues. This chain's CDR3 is CASSLGAEADTQYF. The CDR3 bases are TGTGCCAGCAGCTTGGGGGCGGAGGCAGATACGCAGTATTTT.

In nucleotides, the CDR3 is TGCGCCAGCAGCCTACAGCTCTCCTACGAGCAGTACTTC. The encoded protein is CASSLQLSYEQYF. The rearrangement links TRBV5-1 to TRBJ2-7; D gene uncertain. Germline lookup yields CDR1 SGHRS and CDR2 YFSETQ. V was pared by 4 bases and J by 0 bases, with 8 bases between. CDR3 length equals 13 residues. Supplemented by reference TRBV5-1 and TRBJ2-7, the full variable domain reads KAGVTQTPRYLIKTRGQQVTLSCSPISGHRSVSWYQQTPGQGLQFLFEYFSETQRNKGNFPGRFSGRQFSNSRSEMNVSTLELGDSALYLCASSLQLSYEQYFGPGTRLTVT.

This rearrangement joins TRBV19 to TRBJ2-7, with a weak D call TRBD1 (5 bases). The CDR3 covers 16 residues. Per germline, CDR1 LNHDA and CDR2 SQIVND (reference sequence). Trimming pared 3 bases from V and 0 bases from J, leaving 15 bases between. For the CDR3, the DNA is TGTGCCAGTAGTATTCTTGATGGCCAGGGCTCCTACGAGCAGTACTTC. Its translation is CASSILDGQGSYEQYF.